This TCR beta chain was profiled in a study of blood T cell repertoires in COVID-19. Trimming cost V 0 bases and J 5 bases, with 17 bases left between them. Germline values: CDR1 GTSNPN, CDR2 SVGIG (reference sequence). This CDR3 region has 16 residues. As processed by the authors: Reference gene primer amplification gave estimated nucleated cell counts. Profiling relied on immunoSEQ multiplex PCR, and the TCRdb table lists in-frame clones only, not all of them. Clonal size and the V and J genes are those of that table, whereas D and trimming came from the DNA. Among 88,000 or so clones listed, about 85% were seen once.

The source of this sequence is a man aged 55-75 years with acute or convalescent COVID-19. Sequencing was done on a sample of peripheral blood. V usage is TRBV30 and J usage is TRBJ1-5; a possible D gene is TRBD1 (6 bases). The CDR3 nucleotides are TGTGCCTGGAGTGTACCCCAGGGGCTAGGAGATCAGCCCCAGCATTTT. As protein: CAWSVPQGLGDQPQHF.